Described below is a single TCR beta chain sequence and its context. Germline V gene lookup returns CDR1 SGHRS and CDR2 YFSETQ. There are 15 residues in the CDR3. V was pared by 1 base and J by 4 bases, with 14 bases between. This record comes from a study of blood T cell repertoires in COVID-19. About the study: The United States, Italy and Spain provided the acute and convalescent COVID-19 samples. PBMCs, B-cell-depleted T cells, or T cells provided the cDNA or gDNA that made up the material.

Per the authors' pipeline: Nucleated cell counts were estimated from reference gene primer amplification. TCRdb's table, derived via immunoSEQ multiplex PCR, lists solely in-frame clones and lacks some. V and J calls plus clone size are reproduced from that table; the DNA served to infer D and trimming. The table includes about 100,000 clones, just over 70% detected once. What was sequenced was peripheral blood. The origin of this receptor is a woman between 35 and 50 years old with acute or convalescent COVID-19. This chain joins TRBV5-1 and TRBJ1-2, with D possibly matching TRBD1 (5 bases). CDR3 region: CASSLSGNGGYGYTF. The CDR3 DNA sequence: TGCGCCAGCAGCTTGTCAGGGAACGGCGGCTATGGCTACACCTTC.